Presented here are 6 T cell receptor beta chains from one specimen sequenced in a study of blood T cell repertoires in COVID-19. Sequencing used immunoSEQ multiplex PCR; TCRdb keeps in-frame clones, though not all of them. The sample lists about 220,000 clones; more than 65% were seen once. Source material: peripheral blood. These receptors all stem from a woman of 80 years or more with acute or convalescent COVID-19.

The chain joins TRBV6-5 to TRBJ1-5; D is perhaps TRBD1 (6 bases). Germline V CDR1 and CDR2: MNHEY, SVGAGI. CDR3 size: 14 residues. The V end lost 2 bases, the J end lost 9 bases, and 14 bases lay between the germline ends. CDR3 DNA: TGTGCCAGCAGTTACGGGGGCCTTTCCACGCCCCAGCATTTT. As protein: CASSYGGLSTPQHF.

V and J are TRBV19 and TRBJ2-1; 8 bases fit TRBD2. The V and J ends lost 6 bases and 5 bases, in that order; junction bases with no gene match: 6. CDR3 length: 14 amino acids. Germline-derived CDR1 and CDR2 are LNHDA and SQIVND (reference sequence). This CDR3 is CASRARAGDNEQFF. CDR3 DNA: TGTGCCAGTAGGGCTCGAGCGGGGGACAATGAGCAGTTCTTC.

The gene calls are TRBV19 and TRBJ1-2; tentative D call: TRBD1 (6 bases). Deletions cut 3 bases from V and 8 bases from J, with 10 bases between. CDR3 length: 12 residues. CDR1 is LNHDA, CDR2 SQIVND, per germline (reference sequence). CDR3 DNA: TGTGCCAGTAGTATGGCAGGGGTCGGCTACACCTTC. It is translated as CASSMAGVGYTF.

The chain carries TRBV2 and TRBJ1-4, with D uncertain. CDR1 is SNHLY, CDR2 FYNNEI, per germline. CDR3 length equals 15 residues. V was shortened by 2 bases and J by 4 bases, with 11 bases between the two germline ends. The CDR3 region has the DNA TGTGCCAGCAGTGAAAACGGCAGGAATAATGAAAAACTGTTTTTT. Its protein product is CASSENGRNNEKLFF.

This chain joins TRBV19 and TRBJ1-5, with D possibly matching TRBD1 (5 bases). Trimming stripped 3 bases from V and 1 base from J, with 13 bases between. Looked up from germline, CDR1 is LNHDA and CDR2 is SQIVND (reference sequence). The CDR3 is made up of 16 amino acids. CDR3 protein: CASSIPGARSNQPQHF. The CDR3 nucleotides read TGTGCCAGTAGTATCCCTGGGGCGAGGAGCAATCAGCCCCAGCATTTT. Based on the CDR3 plus reference TRBV19 and TRBJ1-5, the full variable domain is DGGITQSPKYLFRKEGQNVTLSCEQNLNHDAMYWYRQDPGQGLRLIYYSQIVNDFQKGDIAEGYSVSREKKESFPLTVTSAQKNPTAFYLCASSIPGARSNQPQHFGDGTRLSIL.

The V gene is TRBV7-2, the J gene TRBJ2-7; D might be TRBD2 (7 bases). Trimming shortened V by 5 bases and J by 6 bases, and 20 bases separated the two germline ends. Per the germline V gene, CDR1 is SGHTA and CDR2 is FQGNSA. This CDR3 region has 15 residues. CDR3 nucleotide sequence: TGTGCCAGCAGCGAACAAGCAGGGGAGGGGATCGAGCAGTACTTC. Translated: CASSEQAGEGIEQYF.